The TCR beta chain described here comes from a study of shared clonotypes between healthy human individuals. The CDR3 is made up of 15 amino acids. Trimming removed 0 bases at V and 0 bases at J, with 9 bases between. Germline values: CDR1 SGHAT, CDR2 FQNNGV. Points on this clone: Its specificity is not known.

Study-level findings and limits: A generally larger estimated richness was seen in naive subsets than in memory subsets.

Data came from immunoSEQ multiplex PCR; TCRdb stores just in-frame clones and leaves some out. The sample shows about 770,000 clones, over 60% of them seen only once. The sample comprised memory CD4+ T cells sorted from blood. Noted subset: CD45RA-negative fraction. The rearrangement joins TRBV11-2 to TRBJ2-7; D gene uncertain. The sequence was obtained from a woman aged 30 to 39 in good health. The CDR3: CASSLDWTFSYEQYF. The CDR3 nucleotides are TGTGCCAGCAGCTTAGATTGGACGTTCTCCTACGAGCAGTACTTC.